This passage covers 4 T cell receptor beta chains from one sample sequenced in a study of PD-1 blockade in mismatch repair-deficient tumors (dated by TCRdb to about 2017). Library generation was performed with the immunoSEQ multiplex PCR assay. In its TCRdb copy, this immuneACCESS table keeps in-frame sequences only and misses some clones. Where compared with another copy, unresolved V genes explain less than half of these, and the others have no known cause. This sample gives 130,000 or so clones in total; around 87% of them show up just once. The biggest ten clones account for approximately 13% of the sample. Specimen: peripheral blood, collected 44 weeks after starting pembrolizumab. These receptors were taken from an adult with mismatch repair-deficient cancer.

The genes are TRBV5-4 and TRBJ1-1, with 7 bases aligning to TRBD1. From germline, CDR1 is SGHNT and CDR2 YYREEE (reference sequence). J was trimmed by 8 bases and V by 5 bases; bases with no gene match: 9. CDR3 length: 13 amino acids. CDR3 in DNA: TGTGCCAGCAGTTACGACAGGGCGGGGGAAGCTTTCTTT. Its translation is CASSYDRAGEAFF.

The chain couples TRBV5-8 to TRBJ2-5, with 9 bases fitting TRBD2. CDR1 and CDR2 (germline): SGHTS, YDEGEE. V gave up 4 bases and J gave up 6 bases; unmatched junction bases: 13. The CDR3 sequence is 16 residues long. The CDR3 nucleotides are TGTGCCAGCAGCGATAATGGGGGACTAGCCTGGAAGACCCAGTACTTC. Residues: CASSDNGGLAWKTQYF.

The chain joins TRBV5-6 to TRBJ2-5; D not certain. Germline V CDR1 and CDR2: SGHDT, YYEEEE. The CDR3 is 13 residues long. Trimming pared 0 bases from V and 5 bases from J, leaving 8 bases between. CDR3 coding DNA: TGTGCCAGCAGCTTGGCTGTCCGTGAGACCCAGTACTTC. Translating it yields CASSLAVRETQYF.

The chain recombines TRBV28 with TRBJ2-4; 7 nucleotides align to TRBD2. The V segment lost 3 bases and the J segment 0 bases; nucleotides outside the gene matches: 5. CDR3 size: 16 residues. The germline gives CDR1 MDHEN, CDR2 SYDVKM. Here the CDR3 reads CASSLVLARAKNIQYF. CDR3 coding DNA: TGTGCCAGCAGTTTGGTACTAGCGAGAGCCAAAAACATTCAGTACTTC.